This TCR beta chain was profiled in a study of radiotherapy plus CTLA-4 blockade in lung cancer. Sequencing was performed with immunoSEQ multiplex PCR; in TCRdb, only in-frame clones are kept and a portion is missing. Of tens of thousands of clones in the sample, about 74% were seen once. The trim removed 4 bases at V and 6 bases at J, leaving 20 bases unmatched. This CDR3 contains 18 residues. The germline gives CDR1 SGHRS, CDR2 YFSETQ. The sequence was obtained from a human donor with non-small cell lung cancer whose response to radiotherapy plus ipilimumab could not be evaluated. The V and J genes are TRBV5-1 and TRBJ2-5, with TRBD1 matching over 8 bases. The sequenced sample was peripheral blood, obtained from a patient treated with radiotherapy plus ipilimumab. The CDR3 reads CASSIGVSDRDYGKTQYF. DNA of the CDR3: TGCGCCAGCAGCATTGGAGTCTCGGACAGGGATTATGGAAAGACCCAGTACTTC.